A single sample is the source of the 8 T cell receptor beta chains below, sequenced in a study of radiation and T cells in renal cell carcinoma. This sample's time point: baseline pretreatment blood. Treatment here: 15 Gy SBRT to primary tumor, nephrectomy 4 weeks later. TCRdb's table, derived via immunoSEQ multiplex PCR, lists solely in-frame clones and lacks some. The sample includes about 140,000 clones, roughly 80% seen only once; the top ten take approximately 24%. Sample: blood, taken from a patient whose treatment included radiotherapy and nephrectomy. These receptors were taken from a woman aged 50 to 60 with renal cell carcinoma.

This clone was counted a few times. The rearrangement uses TRBV5-1 and TRBJ1-6, with 7 bases identical to TRBD1. V lost 5 bases and J lost 7; bases outside the gene matches: 12. The CDR3 is made up of 16 amino acids. Per germline, CDR1 SGHRS and CDR2 YFSETQ. The CDR3 coding sequence is TGCGCCAGCAGTCCCCTTGAGGTAGGGGGCAATTCACCCCTCCACTTT. Its protein is CASSPLEVGGNSPLHF.

In nucleotides, the CDR3 is TGTGCCAGCAGCTTTCAAGTTACCGAGCAGTTCTTC. This encodes CASSFQVTEQFF. The V gene is TRBV5-4, the J gene TRBJ2-1; D unclear. Trimming removed 2 bases from V and 10 bases from J, with 10 bases in between. The length of the CDR3 is 12 residues. Per the germline V gene, CDR1 is SGHNT and CDR2 is YYREEE (reference sequence).

The V and J genes are TRBV7-9 and TRBJ1-2; D gene unclear. The V gene lost 5 bases and the J gene lost 4 bases, with 14 bases spanning the gap. In germline, CDR1 is SEHNR, CDR2 FQNEAQ (reference sequence). The CDR3 spans 14 residues. The CDR3 bases are TGTGCCAGCAGCCCTGAAAGGGCAGGCTATGGCTACACCTTC. Amino acid sequence: CASSPERAGYGYTF.

The chain joins TRBV7-9 to TRBJ2-5; TRBD1 agrees at 9 bases. This CDR3 spans 14 amino acids. CDR1 and CDR2 from the germline V gene are SEHNR and FQNEAQ (reference sequence). V lost 4 bases to trimming and J lost 7 bases; unmatched junction nucleotides: 7. The CDR3 coding sequence is TGTGCCAGCAGCTCGGACAGGGGTCTAGCGACCCAGTACTTC. Translated, it gives CASSSDRGLATQYF.

V and J are TRBV15 and TRBJ1-5; no definite D call. CDR1 and CDR2 from the germline V gene are LNHNV and YYDKDF (reference sequence). This CDR3 region has 13 residues. V was pared by 0 bases and J by 6 bases, with 6 bases between. The CDR3 DNA sequence: TGTGCCACCAGCAGAGATCACGGTCAGCCCCAGCATTTT. This translates into CATSRDHGQPQHF.

This clone was recorded a few times. The gene calls are TRBV10-1 and TRBJ1-1, with 7 positions matching TRBD1. The trim removed 6 bases at V and 1 base at J, leaving 5 bases unmatched. CDR1 WNHNN and CDR2 SYGVQD come from the germline V gene (reference sequence). The CDR3 runs 14 residues. CDR3 DNA: TGCGCCAGCAGGGCCGGGACAGAGAACACTGAAGCTTTCTTT. Its translation: CASRAGTENTEAFF.

This clone was observed a few times. The chain employs TRBV20-1 and TRBJ1-1; no firm D call. V was pared by 3 bases and J by 3 bases, with 5 bases between. The CDR3 has 11 amino acids. The germline V gene has CDR1 DFQATT and CDR2 SNEGSKA (reference sequence). CDR3 sequence reads: CSASRHTEAFF. CDR3 bases: TGCAGTGCTAGTCGCCACACTGAAGCTTTCTTT.

The chain carries TRBV4-2 and TRBJ1-1, with D possibly TRBD1 on 5 matching bases. Per germline, CDR1 LGHNA and CDR2 YNFKEQ. CDR3 length equals 15 residues. Trimming pared 0 bases from V and 2 bases from J, leaving 10 bases between. CDR3 sequence: CASSQDRRENTEAFF. The CDR3, as DNA: TGTGCCAGCAGCCAAGATCGCAGGGAAAACACTGAAGCTTTCTTT.